Shown below are 17 T cell receptor beta chains from a single sample sequenced in a study of shared clonotypes between healthy human individuals. Sequencing was performed with immunoSEQ multiplex PCR; in TCRdb, only in-frame clones are kept and a portion is missing. There are approximately 2.4 million clones in the sample; approximately 96% occur only once, and around 0.13% lies in the top ten. Specimen: naive CD4+ T cells sorted from blood. As for subset: CD45RA+ positively selected. The receptors were gathered from a man younger than 35 in good health.

V gene TRBV30 combines with J gene TRBJ2-7; 14 nucleotides match TRBD2. Looked up from germline, CDR1 is GTSNPN and CDR2 is SVGIG (reference sequence). V lost 2 bases and J lost 7; bases outside the gene matches: 10. This CDR3 comprises 16 residues. CDR3 nucleotide sequence: TGTGCCTGGAGTCGTCCGGGACTAGCGGGGGCCCGAGAGCAGTACTTC. This translates into CAWSRPGLAGAREQYF.

V gene TRBV30 combines with J gene TRBJ1-4; no firm D call. From germline, CDR1 is GTSNPN and CDR2 SVGIG (reference sequence). Trimming stripped 3 bases from V and 0 bases from J, with 11 bases between. The CDR3 length is 15 residues. The CDR3 spells CAWRYRGATNEKLFF. CDR3 DNA sequence: TGTGCCTGGAGATACCGGGGAGCAACTAATGAAAAACTGTTTTTT.

J is TRBJ1-3 and V is TRBV29-1; D is uncertain. Trimming shortened V by 3 bases and J by 2 bases, and 5 bases separated the two germline ends. CDR1 SQVTM and CDR2 ANQGSEA come from the germline V gene. The CDR3 extends over 12 amino acids. The CDR3: CSVDGTGNTIYF. As DNA, the CDR3 is TGCAGCGTTGATGGGACTGGAAACACCATATATTTT.

This chain uses TRBV4-3 with TRBJ2-7; 9 nucleotides line up with TRBD2. This CDR3 contains 18 residues. The V and J ends lost 0 bases and 2 bases, in that order; junction bases with no gene match: 11. Germline assignment: CDR1 LGHNA and CDR2 YSLEER. The CDR3 region is CASSQDSVGLATPYEQYF. CDR3 DNA sequence: TGCGCCAGCAGCCAAGATAGTGTCGGACTAGCGACCCCCTACGAGCAGTACTTC.

The sample holds one count of this clone. The chain uses TRBV7-9 and TRBJ2-5; 7 bases map to TRBD2. J lost 5 bases, V lost 3 bases, and 9 bases had no gene match. The CDR3 runs 15 residues. CDR1 is SEHNR, CDR2 FQNEAQ, per germline (reference sequence). CDR3 DNA: TGTGCCAGCAGCTTCCGCGGACTAGATAGGGAGACCCAGTACTTC. This encodes CASSFRGLDRETQYF. Variable domain in full (rest from reference TRBV7-9 and TRBJ2-5): DTGVSQNPRHKITKRGQNVTFRCDPISEHNRLYWYRQTLGQGPEFLTYFQNEAQLEKSRLLSDRFSAERPKGSFSTLEIQRTEQGDSAMYLCASSFRGLDRETQYFGPGTRLLVL.

V gene TRBV27 combines with J gene TRBJ2-7; maybe TRBD1 (6 bases). The CDR3 has 15 residues. CDR1 is MNHEY, CDR2 SMNVEV, per germline (reference sequence). V lost 7 bases, J lost 1 base, and 17 bases lay in between. The CDR3 here is CASKPQGSRSYEQYF. The CDR3 bases are TGTGCCAGCAAGCCCCAGGGGTCTCGGTCCTACGAGCAGTACTTC.

The genes are TRBV10-1 and TRBJ2-5; D ambiguous. In germline, CDR1 is WNHNN, CDR2 SYGVQD (reference sequence). V was shortened by 3 bases and J by 5 bases, with 19 bases between the two germline ends. The CDR3 is 16 residues long. The CDR3 nucleotides read TGCGCCAGCAGTGAAGGTTCGGTCGGTTCGTGGGAGACCCAGTACTTC. Translating it yields CASSEGSVGSWETQYF.

This chain uses TRBV12-1 with TRBJ1-4. TRBV12-1 is described as a pseudogene. The CDR3 spans 16 residues. CDR3 nucleotide sequence: TGTGCCAGCAGCTCCCGGGGAGGTTGGGGTGATGAAAAACTGTTTTTT. Translated, it gives CASSSRGGWGDEKLFF.

The chain couples TRBV27 to TRBJ2-7; D is unresolved. CDR3 length: 13 amino acids. The V gene's germline CDR1 is MNHEY and CDR2 SMNVEV (reference sequence). Trimming stripped 5 bases from V and 4 bases from J, with 12 bases between. The CDR3, as DNA: TGTGCCAGCAGTCCTAGGGTTCGGTACGAGCAGTACTTC. The encoded protein is CASSPRVRYEQYF.

The chain is built from TRBV2 and TRBJ2-1; no definite D call. Trimming took off 3 bases at V and 10 bases at J, with 7 bases between the two ends. Germline V gene sequence: CDR1 SNHLY, CDR2 FYNNEI. The CDR3 consists of 11 residues. The CDR3 region is CASSESPEQFF. In nucleotides, the CDR3 is TGTGCCAGCAGTGAGAGTCCGGAGCAGTTCTTC. The full variable domain, with the rest looked up from reference TRBV2 and TRBJ2-1, is EPEVTQTPSHQVTQMGQEVILRCVPISNHLYFYWYRQILGQKVEFLVSFYNNEISEKSEIFDDQFSVERPDGSNFTLKIRSTKLEDSAMYFCASSESPEQFFGPGTRLTVL.

The chain uses TRBV7-8 and TRBJ1-5; D remains ambiguous. Between the trimmed V and J ends, which lost 0 bases and 3 bases, there was a span of 21 bases. The CDR3 consists of 19 residues. Per germline, CDR1 SGHVS and CDR2 FQNEAQ. The CDR3 protein is CASSLAARRVSAPNQPQHF. Here the CDR3 DNA reads TGTGCCAGCAGCTTAGCGGCCCGAAGGGTCTCCGCCCCCAATCAGCCCCAGCATTTT.

The chain combines TRBV2 with TRBJ1-3; D remains ambiguous. Germline CDR1 and CDR2: SNHLY and FYNNEI. V was shortened by 4 bases and J by 4 bases, with 8 bases between the two germline ends. There are 13 residues in the CDR3. CDR3 in amino acids: CASSVARGNTIYF. Here the CDR3 DNA reads TGTGCCAGCAGTGTGGCCCGAGGAAACACCATATATTTT.

This clone was seen once. The chain joins TRBV6-1 to TRBJ1-3, with D possibly being TRBD1 (5 bases). The germline V and J ends were trimmed by 1 base and 3 bases, with 13 bases remaining between them. This CDR3 is built from 16 residues. Germline V lookup: CDR1 MNHNS, CDR2 SASEGT. CDR3 nucleotide sequence: TGTGCCAGCAGTGAAGGCGCAGGGCAATTTGGAAACACCATATATTTT. Its protein product is CASSEGAGQFGNTIYF.

In the case of this clone: Other DNA sequences in this specimen translate into the identical CDR3. V and J are TRBV5-1 and TRBJ2-7; 8 positions match TRBD2. Germline assignment: CDR1 SGHRS and CDR2 YFSETQ. This CDR3 region has 15 residues. The V gene end was trimmed by 0 bases and the J gene end by 3 bases; junction bases not matched to a gene: 5. The CDR3 region has the DNA TGCGCCAGCAGCTTGGAGGCGGGAGGAAACTACGAGCAGTACTTC. Protein: CASSLEAGGNYEQYF. Drawing the rest from reference TRBV5-1 and TRBJ2-7, the complete variable domain is KAGVTQTPRYLIKTRGQQVTLSCSPISGHRSVSWYQQTPGQGLQFLFEYFSETQRNKGNFPGRFSGRQFSNSRSEMNVSTLELGDSALYLCASSLEAGGNYEQYFGPGTRLTVT.

The rearrangement uses TRBV5-1 and TRBJ2-2; TRBD1 might be the D (6 bases). Per the germline V gene, CDR1 is SGHRS and CDR2 is YFSETQ. V was shortened by 4 bases and J by 1 base, with 11 bases between the two germline ends. The CDR3 sequence is 15 residues long. CDR3 nucleotide sequence: TGCGCCAGCAGCCCGTACAGGGTGAACACCGGGGAGCTGTTTTTT. The encoded protein is CASSPYRVNTGELFF.

The J gene is TRBJ2-7, the V gene TRBV5-1, with 9 positions matching TRBD2. The germline V gene encodes CDR1 SGHRS and CDR2 YFSETQ. V lost 0 bases and J lost 0; bases outside the gene matches: 7. The CDR3 runs 17 residues. The CDR3 sequence is CASSLGLAARFSYEQYF. The CDR3 DNA follows: TGCGCCAGCAGCTTGGGACTAGCGGCCAGATTCTCCTACGAGCAGTACTTC.

The J gene is TRBJ2-2, the V gene TRBV15; possibly TRBD1 or TRBD2 for D (5 bases each). Germline CDR1 LNHNV, CDR2 YYDKDF (reference sequence). This CDR3 contains 16 residues. The V end was cut by 3 bases, the J end by 2 bases, with 13 bases between. CDR3 region: CATSSRDAANTGELFF. The CDR3 DNA follows: TGTGCCACCAGCAGCCGGGACGCCGCAAACACCGGGGAGCTGTTTTTT. Filled out from reference TRBV15 and TRBJ2-2, the complete variable domain reads DAMVIQNPRYQVTQFGKPVTLSCSQTLNHNVMYWYQQKSSQAPKLLFHYYDKDFNNEADTPDNFQSRRPNTSFCFLDIRSPGLGDTAMYLCATSSRDAANTGELFFGEGSRLTVL.